The 9 T cell receptor beta chains presented below share a single source sample, sequenced in a study of blood T cell repertoires in COVID-19. Method: immunoSEQ multiplex PCR; TCRdb's copy keeps in-frame clones and lacks some. This sample has approximately 190,000 clones, with roughly 85% found just once. The sequenced sample was peripheral blood. The receptors shown here come from a woman aged 25-40 years with acute or convalescent COVID-19.

J is TRBJ2-1 and V is TRBV27; D possibly corresponds to TRBD2 (5 bases). Trimming cost V 4 bases and J 6 bases, with 13 bases left between them. CDR3 length equals 14 residues. The germline V gene encodes CDR1 MNHEY and CDR2 SMNVEV (reference sequence). CDR3: CASSSGLPPNEQFF. Written as DNA, the CDR3 is TGTGCCAGCAGTTCCGGACTTCCTCCCAATGAGCAGTTCTTC.

The chain joins TRBV5-1 to TRBJ2-1, with TRBD2 matching 7 bases. J lost 7 bases, V lost 4 bases, and 11 bases had no gene match. The CDR3 contains 15 residues. Germline CDR1 and CDR2: SGHRS and YFSETQ. The CDR3 nucleotides read TGCGCCAGCAGCATTGGCGCGGGAGTGGTGAATGAGCAGTTCTTC. This gives the protein CASSIGAGVVNEQFF.

The V and J genes are TRBV27 and TRBJ2-5; 9 positions agree with TRBD2. The trim removed 4 bases at V and 3 bases at J, leaving 3 bases unmatched. Germline V gene lookup returns CDR1 MNHEY and CDR2 SMNVEV (reference sequence). This CDR3 is 14 amino acids long. Here the CDR3 DNA reads TGTGCCAGCAGTTCTGTAGCGGGAGAAGAGACCCAGTACTTC. Protein product: CASSSVAGEETQYF.

In DNA form, the CDR3 reads TGTGCCAGCAGCTCCCGTCGTGGGACAGGGGCAATAGCTAACTATGGCTACACCTTC. Its protein product is CASSSRRGTGAIANYGYTF. The chain employs TRBV7-8 and TRBJ1-2; 10 bases fit TRBD1. The CDR3 is made up of 19 amino acids. V lost 4 bases and J lost 0; bases outside the gene matches: 14. Germline values: CDR1 SGHVS, CDR2 FQNEAQ. Together with reference TRBV7-8 and TRBJ1-2, the CDR3 gives the full variable domain: GAGVSQSPRYKVAKRGQDVALRCDPISGHVSLFWYQQALGQGPEFLTYFQNEAQLDKSGLPSDRFFAERPEGSVSTLKIQRTQQEDSAVYLCASSSRRGTGAIANYGYTFGSGTRLTVV.

This rearrangement joins TRBV28 to TRBJ1-6; the match to TRBD1 covers 7 bases. Looked up from germline, CDR1 is MDHEN and CDR2 is SYDVKM. This CDR3 region has 15 residues. V dropped 6 bases and J dropped 3; count of bases not matched to a gene: 5. The CDR3 sequence: CASRTGLGYNSPLHF. The CDR3 DNA is TGTGCCAGCAGGACAGGGCTTGGCTATAATTCACCCCTCCACTTT.

In this sample, this clone turned up once. J is TRBJ1-4 and V is TRBV27; 10 bases match TRBD1. Germline V gives CDR1 MNHEY, CDR2 SMNVEV (reference sequence). The CDR3 is made up of 18 amino acids. V lost 2 bases, J lost 5 bases, and 11 bases stayed unmatched. The CDR3 reads CASSLLSRDRGRNEKLFF. In DNA form, the CDR3 reads TGTGCCAGCAGTTTACTGTCCCGGGACAGGGGTCGGAATGAAAAACTGTTTTTT.

This clone has more than one count but fewer than ten. The gene calls are TRBV7-9 and TRBJ2-1; maybe TRBD1 (6 bases). The V gene's germline CDR1 is SEHNR and CDR2 FQNEAQ (reference sequence). There are 16 residues in the CDR3. V lost 2 bases and J lost 0, with 11 bases in between. The CDR3 loop reads CASSLSQDSSYNEQFF. In DNA form, the CDR3 reads TGTGCCAGCAGCTTATCCCAGGACAGCTCCTACAATGAGCAGTTCTTC.

This chain connects TRBV10-1 to TRBJ2-1; D unresolved. Germline V gene data show CDR1 as WNHNN and CDR2 as SYGVQD (reference sequence). CDR3 length: 15 residues. The ends were cut back, 0 bases at V and 7 bases at J, with 13 bases in the middle. CDR3 in amino acids: CASSESASLWNEQFF. The CDR3 DNA follows: TGCGCCAGCAGTGAGTCGGCTAGTCTTTGGAATGAGCAGTTCTTC.

On this clone itself: The same CDR3 can be traced to other DNA sequences in this sample. The chain employs TRBV30 and TRBJ1-5; D is ambiguous. Germline V gene sequence: CDR1 GTSNPN, CDR2 SVGIG (reference sequence). The CDR3 sequence is 13 residues long. V lost 3 bases and J lost 0, with 6 bases in between. The CDR3 region is CAWSGGSNQPQHF. The CDR3 coding sequence is TGTGCCTGGAGCGGCGGTAGCAATCAGCCCCAGCATTTT.